This passage covers 27 T cell receptor beta chains from one sample sequenced in a study of Graves' ophthalmopathy and Graves' hyperthyroidism (dated by TCRdb to 2016 to 2019). Sequencing was performed on an Illumina HiSeq 2000. For repertoire sequencing, TCR beta CDR3 regions were amplified from RNA transcripts. The first round of RT-PCR was done with HTBI primers and the Qiagen OneStep RT-PCR kit, and was followed by a second round of multiplex PCR, then size selection and purification. The public sequencing data were trimmed at Q25 with fastp and processed into clonotypes with MiXCR by TCRdb, which kept only in-frame beta chains. Each CDR3 protein gets just one entry, which takes the most common genes and DNA from the rows behind it. The sample records about 480,000 distinct CDR3 sequences, 13% to 15% of which are singletons. The ten largest clones take up around 9.8% of the sample. Specimen: blood. These receptors originate from a woman in her thirties with Graves' ophthalmopathy. Donor details come from another sample of the same person, matched by shared clones.

This clonotype was seen many times. The chain links TRBV7-9 to TRBJ1-1; D ambiguous. The CDR3 is 15 amino acids. Germline V lookup: CDR1 SEHNR, CDR2 FQNEAQ (reference sequence). The V end lost 5 bases, the J end lost 5 bases, and 18 bases lay between the germline ends. This chain's CDR3 is CASSPKFKGETEAFF. The CDR3 DNA sequence: TGTGCCAGCAGCCCCAAATTTAAGGGAGAGACTGAAGCTTTCTTT.

There are many counts of this clonotype. This chain joins TRBV19 and TRBJ1-5; no definite D call. The CDR3 spans 16 residues. Per germline, CDR1 LNHDA and CDR2 SQIVND (reference sequence). Trimming left V 7 bases short and J 0 bases short, with 16 bases between. In nucleotides, the CDR3 is TGTGCCAGTAACCAACAAGGGTCCGATAGCAATCAGCCCCAGCATTTT. Its protein product is CASNQQGSDSNQPQHF.

Of note for this clonotype: This may arise from a read error, as a much more abundant clone is one base away. The missing conserved phenylalanine or tryptophan at the end of this CDR3 makes a read error likely. V and J are TRBV19 and TRBJ1-2, with a tentative D call TRBD1 (5 bases). V was pared by 5 bases and J by 3 bases, with 7 bases between. CDR1 is LNHDA, CDR2 SQIVND, per germline (reference sequence). The CDR3 is 12 amino acids. The CDR3 DNA reads as TGTGCCAGTAGTCGGGGACACTATGGCTACACCGTC. It specifies CASSRGHYGYTV.

This clonotype was counted at least ten times. This CDR3 is CAWSSYGAGGELFF. In DNA form, the CDR3 reads TGTGCCTGGAGTTCTTACGGGGCCGGCGGGGAGCTGTTTTTT. The chain uses TRBV30 and TRBJ2-2; D may be TRBD1 or TRBD2 (5 bases each). This CDR3 comprises 14 residues. V lost 2 bases, J lost 7 bases, and 14 bases lay in between. CDR1 is GTSNPN, CDR2 SVGIG, per germline (reference sequence).

This clonotype was seen repeatedly, ten times or more. The rearrangement links TRBV28 to TRBJ1-6, with D possibly being TRBD1 (5 bases). Germline values: CDR1 MDHEN, CDR2 SYDVKM. Trimming cost V 5 bases and J 7 bases, with 18 bases left between them. The CDR3 runs 16 residues. The CDR3 reads CASSTPRGALNSPLHF. The CDR3, as DNA: TGTGCCAGCAGTACCCCGAGGGGAGCCCTAAATTCACCCCTCCACTTT.

The J gene is TRBJ2-2, the V gene TRBV11-1; 8 bases are a match to TRBD2. Germline V gene lookup returns CDR1 SGHAT and CDR2 FQDESV (reference sequence). After removal of 4 bases from V and 3 bases from J, the junction contained 16 bases not matched to a gene. CDR3 length: 19 amino acids. CDR3 coding DNA: TGTGCCAGCAGCTCCCCCCGGGCCGGGGGGGCCTCCTACACCGGGGAGCTGTTTTTT. It specifies CASSSPRAGGASYTGELFF.

This clonotype was observed many times. The V call is TRBV13, the J call TRBJ2-7, with TRBD2 as a possible D gene (5 bases). This CDR3 region has 14 residues. In germline, CDR1 is PRHDT, CDR2 FYEKMQ (reference sequence). Trimming left V 4 bases short and J 6 bases short, with 16 bases between. CDR3 amino acids: CASSSDSAEGEQYF. Here the CDR3 DNA reads TGTGCCAGCAGCTCGGACTCCGCTGAGGGCGAGCAGTACTTC.

The chain has TRBV7-8 and TRBJ2-7; TRBD1 might be the D (6 bases). In germline, CDR1 is SGHVS, CDR2 FQNEAQ. This CDR3 region has 15 residues. The germline V and J ends were trimmed by 1 base and 0 bases, with 10 bases remaining between them. The CDR3 loop reads CASSLGEDSSYEQYF. The CDR3 DNA reads as TGTGCCAGCAGCTTAGGAGAGGACAGCTCCTACGAGCAGTACTTC.

This clonotype was picked up many times. J is TRBJ2-2 and V is TRBV12-3 or TRBV12-4; 8 bases fit TRBD1. Trimming at V came to 5 bases and at J to 5 bases, leaving 10 bases not matched to a gene. This CDR3 spans 16 amino acids. The chain's CDR3 is CASSPPDREATGELFF. For the CDR3, the DNA is TGTGCCAGCAGTCCCCCGGACAGGGAAGCTACCGGGGAGCTGTTTTTT.

This clonotype has at least ten counts. The chain has TRBV20-1 and TRBJ1-1, with 8 bases aligning to TRBD1. V shed 5 bases and J 6 bases; nucleotides not matched to a gene: 5. The CDR3 covers 12 residues. The germline V gene has CDR1 DFQATT and CDR2 SNEGSKA (reference sequence). The CDR3: CSALDRESEAFF. In nucleotides, the CDR3 is TGCAGTGCTTTGGACAGGGAATCTGAAGCTTTCTTT.

The sample holds many counts of this clonotype. The chain joins TRBV27 to TRBJ1-1, with TRBD1 identical over 8 bases. Losses at the gene ends were 6 bases for V and 1 base for J; bases not matched to a gene: 7. The CDR3 sequence is 15 residues long. Germline CDR1 is MNHEY and CDR2 is SMNVEV (reference sequence). The CDR3 nucleotides are TGTGCCAGCAGGAAGACGGACAGGGAGAACACTGAAGCTTTCTTT. This sequence encodes CASRKTDRENTEAFF.

This clonotype occurred many times. V usage is TRBV28 and J usage is TRBJ2-5; D not certain. The length of the CDR3 is 13 residues. Germline loops: CDR1 MDHEN, CDR2 SYDVKM. Trimming left V 4 bases short and J 3 bases short, with 9 bases between. Here the CDR3 DNA reads TGTGCCAGCAGTTCTGGGGTAGAAGAGACCCAGTACTTC. Protein sequence: CASSSGVEETQYF.

This clonotype appeared many times. The chain employs TRBV13 and TRBJ2-5, with TRBD2 as a possible D gene (6 bases). Germline CDR1 and CDR2: PRHDT and FYEKMQ (reference sequence). The CDR3 has 13 amino acids. V was shortened by 5 bases and J by 5 bases, with 12 bases between the two germline ends. The CDR3: CASSRLGLETQYF. CDR3 sequence (DNA): TGTGCCAGCAGCAGACTAGGGTTGGAGACCCAGTACTTC.

This clonotype was counted many times. The chain recombines TRBV20-1 with TRBJ1-1; unclear D gene. The germline V gene encodes CDR1 DFQATT and CDR2 SNEGSKA (reference sequence). V was pared by 5 bases and J by 8 bases, with 18 bases between. CDR3 length: 13 residues. CDR3 amino acids: CSASHPPAGEAFF. CDR3 sequence (DNA): TGCAGTGCTTCTCACCCCCCGGCCGGCGAAGCTTTCTTT.

The table lists this clonotype with many counts. The V and J genes are TRBV6-1 and TRBJ2-7; D possibly corresponds to TRBD2 (5 bases). Germline values: CDR1 MNHNS, CDR2 SASEGT. V was trimmed by 6 bases and J by 5 bases, leaving 11 bases between them. The CDR3 extends over 12 amino acids. DNA for the CDR3: TGTGCCAGCAGACATCTAGCCCACGAGCAGTACTTC. Amino acids: CASRHLAHEQYF.

This clonotype was recorded many times. Being one base from a much bigger clone, this may be a read error. The rearrangement uses TRBV6-1 and TRBJ1-6; possible D gene TRBD1, 5 bases. The CDR3 is 12 amino acids. Germline-derived CDR1 and CDR2 are MNHNS and SASEGT. The V gene lost 0 bases and the J gene lost 19 bases, with 13 bases spanning the gap. The CDR3 loop reads CASSEAGAEYHF. CDR3 coding DNA: TGTGCCAGCAGTGAAGCAGGGGCAGAGTATCACTTT.

For this clonotype: A read error may be the cause here, since a much bigger clone is one base away. J is TRBJ1-2 and V is TRBV11-2; tentatively, D is TRBD1 (6 bases). Germline V lookup: CDR1 SGHAT, CDR2 FQNNGV. V was pared by 3 bases and J by 3 bases, with 11 bases between. This CDR3 comprises 14 residues. CDR3 sequence: CASSFRQEDYGYTF. CDR3 coding DNA: TGTGCCAGCAGCTTCCGACAGGAGGACTATGGCTACACCTTC.

The gene calls are TRBV15 and TRBJ1-2, with 7 bases fitting TRBD1. V gave up 2 bases and J gave up 7 bases; unmatched junction bases: 4. The CDR3 totals 13 residues. In germline, CDR1 is LNHNV, CDR2 YYDKDF (reference sequence). The CDR3: CATSRPGGSGYTF. CDR3 nucleotide sequence: TGTGCCACCAGCAGACCAGGGGGAAGTGGCTACACCTTC.

This clonotype was detected a few times. The V and J genes are TRBV13 and TRBJ2-7; no reliable D call. The CDR3 contains 13 residues. V lost 2 bases, J lost 3 bases, and 8 bases lay in between. CDR1 and CDR2 (germline): PRHDT, FYEKMQ (reference sequence). Here the CDR3 reads CASSLNLVYEQYF. In nucleotides, the CDR3 is TGTGCCAGCAGCTTAAACTTGGTCTACGAGCAGTACTTC.

This clonotype was seen repeatedly, ten times or more. The gene calls are TRBV9 and TRBJ2-7; 7 bases line up with TRBD1. Per germline, CDR1 SGDLS and CDR2 YYNGEE. Trimming at V came to 0 bases and at J to 5 bases, leaving 5 bases not matched to a gene. This CDR3 is 14 amino acids long. CDR3 DNA sequence: TGTGCCAGCAGCGTAGAAGGGGGCAGAGACGAGCAGTACTTC. Protein sequence: CASSVEGGRDEQYF. Looking up the rest from reference TRBV9 and TRBJ2-7 gives the full variable domain: DSGVTQTPKHLITATGQRVTLRCSPRSGDLSVYWYQQSLDQGLQFLIQYYNGEERAKGNILERFSAQQFPDLHSELNLSSLELGDSALYFCASSVEGGRDEQYFGPGTRLTVT.

This clonotype was found many times. The chain combines TRBV5-1 with TRBJ1-1; tentative D call: TRBD1 (6 bases). Trimming cost V 5 bases and J 2 bases, with 13 bases left between them. Germline lookup yields CDR1 SGHRS and CDR2 YFSETQ. The CDR3 has 14 residues. The CDR3 is CASRKGQLNTEAFF. The CDR3 nucleotides read TGCGCCAGCAGGAAAGGACAGCTAAACACTGAAGCTTTCTTT.

This clonotype was observed many times. V is TRBV11-2 and J is TRBJ1-2, with D hard to call. Trimming took 7 bases from V and 4 from J, leaving 16 bases between them. Germline CDR1 SGHAT, CDR2 FQNNGV. The CDR3 runs 14 residues. The CDR3, as DNA: TGTGCCAGCACCCTGGGCCCGCTTCTCTATGGCTACACCTTC. Protein: CASTLGPLLYGYTF.

This clonotype was seen ten or more times. The chain recombines TRBV6-5 with TRBJ2-5; maybe TRBD2 (6 bases). This CDR3 spans 14 amino acids. Germline loops: CDR1 MNHEY, CDR2 SVGAGI. The V gene lost 2 bases and the J gene lost 4 bases, with 11 bases spanning the gap. The DNA of the CDR3 is TGTGCCAGCAGTTACGGCGGGGAGGTAGAGACCCAGTACTTC. Protein: CASSYGGEVETQYF.

This clonotype has ten or more counts. The chain uses TRBV19 and TRBJ1-2; D unresolved. The CDR3 is made up of 14 amino acids. The germline V gene encodes CDR1 LNHDA and CDR2 SQIVND (reference sequence). Trimming shortened V by 7 bases and J by 6 bases, and 18 bases separated the two germline ends. The CDR3 is CASTAKVVGNGYTF. CDR3 sequence (DNA): TGTGCCAGTACCGCTAAAGTAGTAGGAAATGGCTACACCTTC.

This clonotype has a count of ten or more. The chain links TRBV24-1 to TRBJ1-5; no definite D call. This CDR3 comprises 14 residues. Germline V CDR1 and CDR2: KGHDR, SFDVKD. V shed 4 bases and J shed 2 bases, with 8 bases lying between them. Here the CDR3 reads CATSDSVRNQPQHF. CDR3 bases: TGTGCCACCAGTGACTCAGTCCGCAATCAGCCCCAGCATTTT.

This clonotype was seen ten or more times. The gene calls are TRBV7-8 and TRBJ1-2, with 10 positions matching TRBD1. This CDR3 has 15 residues. The V segment lost 4 bases and the J segment 3 bases; nucleotides outside the gene matches: 5. CDR1 and CDR2 from the germline V gene are SGHVS and FQNEAQ. CDR3: CASSSQTGGYYGYTF. CDR3 DNA: TGTGCCAGCAGCTCCCAGACAGGGGGCTACTATGGCTACACCTTC.

This clonotype was seen at least ten times. The rearrangement links TRBV24-1 to TRBJ2-5, with 9 bases lining up with TRBD1. The CDR3 has 15 amino acids. J lost 3 bases, V lost 1 base, and 2 bases had no gene match. The germline CDR1 and CDR2 sequences are KGHDR and SFDVKD. CDR3: CATSDLRDREETQYF. The DNA of the CDR3 is TGTGCCACCAGTGATTTAAGGGACAGGGAAGAGACCCAGTACTTC.